One and the same sample provided the 10 T cell receptor beta chains below, sequenced in a study of regulatory T cells in long-lasting Graves disease. Time point noted: persistent/refractory GD, antithyroid drugs over 5 years with positive TRAb. There was RNA extracted from PBMCs, and the TCR library was made from it. Construction of the TCR beta libraries employed iRepertoire HTBI primers in conjunction with Arm-PCR of CDR3 regions. TCRdb re-derived calls from the multiplex PCR reads in MiXCR, one entry per CDR3 protein. The repertoire consists of roughly 450,000 distinct CDR3 sequences, with around 24% occurring once and the leading ten covering roughly a quarter. The sample here was peripheral blood mononuclear cells (PBMCs), taken when the disease was refractory, from a patient treated with antithyroid drugs. The receptors come from a female donor with Graves disease.

The table lists this clonotype with a few counts. The gene calls are TRBV5-6 and TRBJ1-1; possible D gene TRBD1, 5 bases. CDR1 is SGHDT, CDR2 YYEEEE, per germline. The V gene lost 4 bases and the J gene lost 1 base, with 11 bases spanning the gap. This CDR3 has 14 amino acids. The CDR3, as DNA: TGTGCCAGCAGCCCCCGGGACGGGAACACTGAAGCTTTCTTT. It specifies CASSPRDGNTEAFF.

The V call is TRBV7-2, the J call TRBJ2-4; 9 nucleotides align to TRBD2. The V gene end was trimmed by 4 bases and the J gene end by 5 bases; junction bases not matched to a gene: 12. Germline V CDR1 and CDR2: SGHTA, FQGNSA. The CDR3 contains 17 residues. This chain's CDR3 is CASSYLGLALGQNIQYF. DNA of the CDR3: TGTGCCAGCAGCTACCTAGGACTAGCGCTGGGGCAAAACATTCAGTACTTC.

The table lists this clonotype with a few counts. This rearrangement joins TRBV7-9 to TRBJ2-7, with 8 bases aligning to TRBD2. With 0 bases clipped from V and 6 bases from J, the junction kept 10 bases outside the gene matches. Germline CDR1 SEHNR, CDR2 FQNEAQ (reference sequence). The CDR3 sequence is 16 residues long. This CDR3 reads CASSLAAGTRASEQYF. The DNA for the CDR3 is TGTGCCAGCAGCTTAGCCGCCGGGACTAGGGCAAGCGAGCAGTACTTC.

In its sample, this clonotype was seen many times. The V call is TRBV5-1, the J call TRBJ1-1, with unresolved D. The CDR3 runs to 14 residues. Germline V lookup: CDR1 SGHRS, CDR2 YFSETQ. V lost 0 bases, J lost 1 base, and 7 bases lay in between. The CDR3 DNA follows: TGCGCCAGCAGCTTGGGAGCGGGGAACACTGAAGCTTTCTTT. Amino acid sequence: CASSLGAGNTEAFF.

This clonotype came up many times. The gene calls are TRBV6-1 and TRBJ2-5; 7 nucleotides match TRBD1. CDR3 size: 14 residues. The junction had 6 bases not matched to a gene; V was cut back by 6 bases and J by 2 bases. In germline, CDR1 is MNHNS, CDR2 SASEGT. CDR3 loop: CASRWDRLQETQYF. CDR3 nucleotide sequence: TGTGCCAGCAGATGGGACAGATTACAAGAGACCCAGTACTTC.

There are a few counts of this clonotype. The rearrangement uses TRBV7-2 and TRBJ1-1; D remains unclear. V was clipped by 3 bases and J by 5 bases, with 13 bases between them. The CDR3 sequence is 14 residues long. Per the germline V gene, CDR1 is SGHTA and CDR2 is FQGNSA. The CDR3 DNA sequence: TGTGCCAGCAGCTTGTTTCCCTCGGGTACTGAAGCTTTCTTT. Amino acid sequence: CASSLFPSGTEAFF.

For this clonotype: A much larger clone lies one base from this, so it may be a read error. The chain combines TRBV6-9 with TRBJ1-1; possible D gene TRBD1, 5 bases. V was clipped by 3 bases and J by 0 bases, with 14 bases between them. Germline-derived CDR1 and CDR2 are MNHGY and SVAAGI. This CDR3 has 16 amino acids. The CDR3 loop reads CASSYATPGVNTEAFF. In nucleotides, the CDR3 is TGTGCCAGCAGTTACGCAACGCCGGGGGTGAACACTGAAGCTTTCTTT.

This chain joins TRBV28 and TRBJ2-1, with TRBD1 identical over 9 bases. There are 12 residues in the CDR3. V shed 5 bases and J 13 bases; nucleotides not matched to a gene: 6. Germline V gene data show CDR1 as MDHEN and CDR2 as SYDVKM. The CDR3 region is CASSTGQGLQFF. CDR3 coding DNA: TGTGCCAGCAGTACGGGACAGGGATTACAGTTCTTC.

Only a few counts were recorded for this clonotype. V usage is TRBV7-8 and J usage is TRBJ1-5; 7 bases align to TRBD1. There are 15 residues in the CDR3. Germline CDR1 SGHVS, CDR2 FQNEAQ. Trimming at V came to 5 bases and at J to 3 bases, leaving 7 bases not matched to a gene. Here the CDR3 reads CASSRDRVLNQPQHF. The CDR3 DNA reads TGTGCCAGCAGCCGTGACAGGGTCCTCAATCAGCCCCAGCATTTT.

This sequence joins TRBV7-2 and TRBJ2-7, with 12 bases identical to TRBD2. Looked up from germline, CDR1 is SGHTA and CDR2 is FQGNSA. V lost 0 bases, J lost 1 base, and 7 bases stayed unmatched. This CDR3 is built from 18 residues. The CDR3 bases are TGTGCCAGCAGCTTAGCACCTAGCGGGAGGGTCGGGTCCTACGAGCAGTACTTC. This translates into CASSLAPSGRVGSYEQYF.